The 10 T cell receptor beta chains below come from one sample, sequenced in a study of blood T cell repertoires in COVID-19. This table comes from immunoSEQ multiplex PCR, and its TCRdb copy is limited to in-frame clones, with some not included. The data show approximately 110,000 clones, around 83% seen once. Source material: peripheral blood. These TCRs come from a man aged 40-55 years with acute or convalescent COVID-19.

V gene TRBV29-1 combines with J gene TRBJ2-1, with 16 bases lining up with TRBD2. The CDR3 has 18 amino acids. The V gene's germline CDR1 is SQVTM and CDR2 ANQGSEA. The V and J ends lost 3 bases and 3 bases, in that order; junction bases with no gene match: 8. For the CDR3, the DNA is TGCAGCGTTGAGGGGACTAGCGGGGGGGCGCAGGGCTACAATGAGCAGTTCTTC. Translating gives CSVEGTSGGAQGYNEQFF.

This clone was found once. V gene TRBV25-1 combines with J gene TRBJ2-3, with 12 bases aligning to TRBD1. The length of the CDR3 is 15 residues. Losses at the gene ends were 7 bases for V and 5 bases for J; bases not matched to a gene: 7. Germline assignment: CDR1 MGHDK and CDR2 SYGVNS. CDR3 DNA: TGTGCCAGCAACATCGGGACAGGGGGCATAGATACGCAGTATTTT. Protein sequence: CASNIGTGGIDTQYF.

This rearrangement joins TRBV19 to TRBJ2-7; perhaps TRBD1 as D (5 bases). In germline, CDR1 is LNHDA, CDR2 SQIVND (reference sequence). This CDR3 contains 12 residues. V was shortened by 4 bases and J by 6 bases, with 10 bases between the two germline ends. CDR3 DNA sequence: TGTGCCAGTAGTACGCAGGGTTCCGAGCAGTACTTC. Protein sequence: CASSTQGSEQYF. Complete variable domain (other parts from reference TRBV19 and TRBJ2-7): DGGITQSPKYLFRKEGQNVTLSCEQNLNHDAMYWYRQDPGQGLRLIYYSQIVNDFQKGDIAEGYSVSREKKESFPLTVTSAQKNPTAFYLCASSTQGSEQYFGPGTRLTVT.

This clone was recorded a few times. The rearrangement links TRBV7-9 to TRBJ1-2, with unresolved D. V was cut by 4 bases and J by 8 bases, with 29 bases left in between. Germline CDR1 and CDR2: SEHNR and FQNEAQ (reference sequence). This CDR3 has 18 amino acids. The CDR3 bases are TGTGCCAGCAGCTCTACCAACGGGGAGGGTATTGAGGTGTTGGGCTACACCTTC. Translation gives CASSSTNGEGIEVLGYTF.

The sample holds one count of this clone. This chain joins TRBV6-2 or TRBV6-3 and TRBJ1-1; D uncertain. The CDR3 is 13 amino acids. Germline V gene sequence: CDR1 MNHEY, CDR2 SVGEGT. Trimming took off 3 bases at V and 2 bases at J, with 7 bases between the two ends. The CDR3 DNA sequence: TGTGCCAGCAGTTATGGCCCCAACACTGAAGCTTTCTTT. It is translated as CASSYGPNTEAFF.

The CDR3 loop is CASSRDTSYEQYF. The CDR3 DNA sequence: TGTGCCAGCAGCCGGGACACATCCTACGAGCAGTACTTC. This chain uses TRBV13 with TRBJ2-7; TRBD1 might be the D (6 bases). This CDR3 has 13 amino acids. V was trimmed by 5 bases and J by 1 base, leaving 9 bases between them. Germline values: CDR1 PRHDT, CDR2 FYEKMQ (reference sequence).

The CDR3 DNA reads TGCGCCAGCAGCTCCACGGACAGGGGATATGGGGAGCAGTACTTC. Translated, it gives CASSSTDRGYGEQYF. The V and J genes are TRBV5-1 and TRBJ2-7; 9 bases map to TRBD1. The CDR3 has 15 residues. Per the germline V gene, CDR1 is SGHRS and CDR2 is YFSETQ. Trimming removed 3 bases from V and 7 bases from J; junction bases left unmatched: 11.

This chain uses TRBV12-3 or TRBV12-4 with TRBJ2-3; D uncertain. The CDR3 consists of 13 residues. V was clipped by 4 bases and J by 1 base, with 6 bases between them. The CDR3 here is CASSYRGTDTQYF. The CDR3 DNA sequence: TGTGCCAGCAGTTACCGCGGCACAGATACGCAGTATTTT.

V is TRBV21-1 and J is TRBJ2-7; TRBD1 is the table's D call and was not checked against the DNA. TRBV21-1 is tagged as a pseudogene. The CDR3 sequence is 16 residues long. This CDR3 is CASTLPPRQAPYEQYF. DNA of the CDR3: TGTGCCAGCACCCTACCCCCCAGGCAGGCCCCCTACGAGCAGTACTTC.

The CDR3 sequence: CASSFYDSNYGYTF. CDR3 bases: TGTGCCAGCAGCTTCTACGACAGTAACTATGGCTACACCTTC. The chain recombines TRBV5-8 with TRBJ1-2, with D possibly matching TRBD1 (5 bases). The V gene's germline CDR1 is SGHTS and CDR2 YDEGEE. V dropped 2 bases and J dropped 1 base, with 9 bases sitting between them. The CDR3 sequence is 14 residues long.